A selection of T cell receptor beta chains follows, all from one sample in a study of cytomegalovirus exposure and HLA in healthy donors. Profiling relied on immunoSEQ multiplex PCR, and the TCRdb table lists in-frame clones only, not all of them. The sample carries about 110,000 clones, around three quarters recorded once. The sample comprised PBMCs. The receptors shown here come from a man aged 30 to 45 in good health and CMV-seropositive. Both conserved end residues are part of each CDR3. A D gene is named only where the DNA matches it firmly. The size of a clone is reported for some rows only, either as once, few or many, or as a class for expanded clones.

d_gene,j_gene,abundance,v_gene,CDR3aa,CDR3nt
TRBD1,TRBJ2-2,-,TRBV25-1,CASSGTTGAGELFF,TGTGCCAGCAGTGGGACAACAGGGGCCGGGGAGCTGTTTTTT
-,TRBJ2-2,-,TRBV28,CASRPTVNTGELFF,TGTGCCAGCCGGCCTACAGTGAACACCGGGGAGCTGTTTTTT
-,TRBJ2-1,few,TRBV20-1,CSARTSSIQFF,TGCAGTGCTAGAACTAGCTCGATTCAGTTCTTC
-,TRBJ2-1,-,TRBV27,CASSLSGSDTVFF,TGTGCCAGCAGTTTATCAGGCTCGGACACGGTATTCTTC
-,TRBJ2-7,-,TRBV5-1,CASSLGLPGAYEQYF,TGCGCCAGCAGCTTGGGATTACCGGGGGCCTACGAGCAGTACTTC
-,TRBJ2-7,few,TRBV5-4,CASSLGLTTYEQYF,TGTGCCAGCAGCTTGGGCCTGACTACTTACGAGCAGTACTTC
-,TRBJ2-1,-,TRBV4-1,CASRGTKGDNEQFF,TGCGCCAGCAGAGGGACAAAGGGTGACAATGAGCAGTTCTTC
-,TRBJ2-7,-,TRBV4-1,CASSQQAGASYEQYF,TGCGCCAGCAGCCAACAAGCAGGGGCCTCCTACGAGCAGTACTTC
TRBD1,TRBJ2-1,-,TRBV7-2,CASSPRTGHNEQFF,TGTGCCAGCAGCCCGAGGACAGGTCACAATGAGCAGTTCTTC
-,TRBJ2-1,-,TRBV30,CAWSGGISYNEQFF,TGTGCCTGGAGTGGCGGGATCTCCTACAATGAGCAGTTCTTC
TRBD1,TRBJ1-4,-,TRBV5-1,CASSPGQIAEKLFF,TGCGCCAGCAGCCCGGGACAGATAGCTGAAAAACTGTTTTTT
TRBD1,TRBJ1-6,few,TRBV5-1,CASSGGQHNSPLHF,TGCGCCAGCAGCGGGGGACAGCATAATTCACCCCTCCACTTT
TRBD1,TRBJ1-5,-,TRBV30,CAWSYRGGGPQHF,TGTGCCTGGAGTTACAGGGGTGGCGGACCCCAGCATTTT
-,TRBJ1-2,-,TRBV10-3,CAISESHLIGPWSYGYTF,TGTGCCATCAGTGAGTCGCATTTAATCGGCCCCTGGAGCTATGGCTACACCTTC
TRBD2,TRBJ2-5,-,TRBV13,CASSLELAGLLETQYF,TGTGCCAGCAGCTTAGAACTAGCGGGGCTGTTAGAGACCCAGTACTTC
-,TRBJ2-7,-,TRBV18,CASSPPSGRGSYEQYF,TGTGCCAGCTCCCCGCCTTCGGGCAGGGGCTCCTACGAGCAGTACTTC
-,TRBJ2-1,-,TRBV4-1,CASMGAGADEQFF,TGCGCCAGCATGGGGGCCGGGGCGGATGAGCAGTTCTTC
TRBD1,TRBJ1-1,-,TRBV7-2,CASSRGDRRNTEAFF,TGTGCCAGCAGCAGGGGGGACAGGAGAAACACTGAAGCTTTCTTT
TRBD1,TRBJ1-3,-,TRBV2,CASSADDRGISGNTIYF,TGTGCCAGCAGCGCCGATGACAGGGGAATTTCTGGAAACACCATATATTTT
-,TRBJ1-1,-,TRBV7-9,CASKRENTEAFF,TGTGCCAGCAAAAGAGAGAACACTGAAGCTTTCTTT
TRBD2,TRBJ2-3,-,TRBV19,CASSVGLAGDSTDTQYF,TGTGCCAGTAGCGTCGGACTAGCGGGGGATAGCACAGATACGCAGTATTTT
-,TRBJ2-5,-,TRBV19,CASSMVAGPPETQYF,TGTGCCAGTAGTATGGTAGCAGGGCCCCCAGAGACCCAGTACTTC
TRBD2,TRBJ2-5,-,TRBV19,CASSIRGGETQYF,TGTGCCAGTAGTATTCGGGGGGGGGAGACCCAGTACTTC
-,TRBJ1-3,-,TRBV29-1,CSVKLTSGNTIYF,TGCAGCGTGAAGCTTACCTCTGGAAACACCATATATTTT
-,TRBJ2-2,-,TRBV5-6,CASSLYRGADTGELFF,TGTGCCAGCAGCTTGTACCGGGGGGCAGACACCGGGGAGCTGTTTTTT
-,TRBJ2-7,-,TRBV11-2,CASSLGAYEQYF,TGTGCCAGCAGCTTAGGAGCTTACGAGCAGTACTTC
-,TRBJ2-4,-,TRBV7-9,CASSSGEDKNIQYF,TGTGCCAGCAGCTCGGGAGAGGACAAAAACATTCAGTACTTC
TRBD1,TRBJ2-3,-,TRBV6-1,CASSSKDRELDTQYF,TGTGCCAGCAGTTCCAAGGACAGGGAATTAGATACGCAGTATTTT
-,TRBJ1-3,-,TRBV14,CASSQARLASGNTIYF,TGTGCCAGCAGCCAAGCTCGACTCGCCTCTGGAAACACCATATATTTT
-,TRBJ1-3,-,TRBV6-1,CASSESPGVSGNTIYF,TGTGCCAGCAGTGAATCCCCGGGGGTATCAGGAAACACCATATATTTT
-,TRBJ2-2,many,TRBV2,CASSGGQLIPGELFF,TGTGCCAGCAGTGGAGGCCAATTAATTCCCGGGGAGCTGTTTTTT
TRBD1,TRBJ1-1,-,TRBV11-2,CASSLDGTGTEAFF,TGTGCCAGCAGCTTAGATGGGACAGGGACTGAAGCTTTCTTT
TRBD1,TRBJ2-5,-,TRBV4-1,CASSQDRQGAWEETQYF,TGCGCCAGCAGCCAAGATCGACAGGGGGCTTGGGAAGAGACCCAGTACTTC
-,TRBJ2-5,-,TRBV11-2,CASSASTIKQETQYF,TGTGCCAGCAGCGCCTCTACGATCAAACAAGAGACCCAGTACTTC
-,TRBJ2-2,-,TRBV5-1,CASSYYRDTGELFF,TGCGCCAGCAGCTACTACAGGGATACCGGGGAGCTGTTTTTT
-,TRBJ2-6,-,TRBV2,CASGDTGDSGANVLTF,TGTGCCAGCGGGGACACCGGTGACTCTGGGGCCAACGTCCTGACTTTC
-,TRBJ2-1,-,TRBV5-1,CASSLAKGQFNEQFF,TGCGCCAGCAGCTTGGCCAAAGGACAGTTCAATGAGCAGTTCTTC
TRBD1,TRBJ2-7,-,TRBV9,CASSPGQGYEQYF,TGTGCCAGCAGCCCAGGACAGGGGTACGAGCAGTACTTC
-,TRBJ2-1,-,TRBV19,CASSSHRGGYNEQFF,TGTGCCAGTAGTTCACACAGGGGGGGCTACAATGAGCAGTTCTTC
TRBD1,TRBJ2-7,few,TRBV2,CASRWHPGGEQYF,TGTGCCAGCAGGTGGCATCCAGGGGGCGAGCAGTACTTC
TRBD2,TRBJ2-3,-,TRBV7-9,CASSLERGNTDTQYF,TGTGCCAGCAGCTTAGAGCGGGGGAACACAGATACGCAGTATTTT
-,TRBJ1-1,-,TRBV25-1,CASSFGRDTEAFF,TGTGCCAGCAGTTTTGGGAGGGACACTGAAGCTTTCTTT
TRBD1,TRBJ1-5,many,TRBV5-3,CARSSPGTGGVGNQPQHF,TGTGCCAGAAGCTCCCCTGGGACAGGGGGCGTTGGGAATCAGCCCCAGCATTTT
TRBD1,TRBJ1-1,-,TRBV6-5,CASSSPTGGSGTEAFF,TGTGCCAGCAGTTCTCCGACAGGGGGCTCCGGTACTGAAGCTTTCTTT
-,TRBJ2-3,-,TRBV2,CASSTGNTDTQYF,TGTGCCAGCAGTACCGGGAACACAGATACGCAGTATTTT